Shown below are 9 T cell receptor beta chains from a single sample sequenced in a study of neurological immune-mediated disorders. Time point here: longitudinal time-point 2. TCRdb reanalysed the 5' RACE reads using MiXCR and keeps one entry per CDR3 protein. This sample has 60,000 to 75,000 distinct CDR3 sequences, with more than 8% found just once. Specimen: PBMCs. The receptor source for this set is a man in his thirties or forties in good health.

Notes on this clonotype: This CDR3 is missing its conserved last phenylalanine or tryptophan, likely due to a read error. This chain uses TRBV6-1 with TRBJ2-1; tentatively, D is TRBD2 (5 bases). This CDR3 has 13 residues. Trimming took 6 bases from V and 7 from J, leaving 13 bases between them. Germline values: CDR1 MNHNS, CDR2 SASEGT. In nucleotides, the CDR3 is TGTGCCAGCAGGCTAGCTGGCATAAATGAGCAGTTCGTC. It specifies CASRLAGINEQFV.

This clonotype was seen ten or more times. V gene TRBV25-1 combines with J gene TRBJ2-7; possible D gene TRBD1, 5 bases. CDR3 length equals 13 residues. CDR1 is MGHDK, CDR2 SYGVNS, per germline. Trimming shortened V by 7 bases and J by 2 bases, and 12 bases separated the two germline ends. CDR3 sequence reads: CASTRTSPYEQYF. CDR3 sequence (DNA): TGTGCCAGCACCCGGACAAGTCCCTACGAGCAGTACTTC.

In this sample, this clonotype turned up many times. J is TRBJ2-1 and V is TRBV20-1, with TRBD2 identical over 11 bases. CDR3 length: 17 residues. From germline, CDR1 is DFQATT and CDR2 SNEGSKA (reference sequence). The J segment lost 0 bases and the V segment lost 4 bases, leaving 8 bases of the junction unmatched. The CDR3 bases are TGCAGTGCTACTGGGACTAGCGGAGCGAGCTCCTACAATGAGCAGTTCTTC. Encoded protein: CSATGTSGASSYNEQFF.

This clonotype counts as medium-sized (0.01 to 0.1%). The chain combines TRBV20-1 with TRBJ1-2, with 8 positions matching TRBD1. Trimming took 6 bases from V and 8 from J; bases not matched to a gene: 5. The CDR3 is made up of 11 amino acids. Per the germline V gene, CDR1 is DFQATT and CDR2 is SNEGSKA (reference sequence). CDR3 sequence reads: CSAKTGGGYTF. The CDR3 nucleotides are TGCAGTGCCAAAACAGGGGGAGGCTACACCTTC.

This clonotype was seen many times. The rearrangement links TRBV4-2 to TRBJ2-5, with D maybe TRBD1 (6 bases). The length of the CDR3 is 16 residues. V dropped 4 bases and J dropped 0 bases, with 15 bases sitting between them. Germline V gene data show CDR1 as LGHNA and CDR2 as YNFKEQ. DNA of the CDR3: TGTGCCAGCAGCCCCACTCCCGGGACACACCAAGAGACCCAGTACTTC. As protein: CASSPTPGTHQETQYF.

To note about this clonotype: One end of the junction fails to match germline, which may point to a read error. The rearrangement joins TRBV27 to TRBJ2-2, with 7 positions matching TRBD2. The CDR3 loop spans 18 amino acids. Germline V gives CDR1 MNHEY, CDR2 SMNVEV (reference sequence). Here the CDR3 reads CASIRGLDWVSGTRELFF. CDR3 nucleotide sequence: TGTGCCAGCATCAGAGGACTAGACTGGGTATCGGGCACCAGGGAGCTGTTTTTT.

This clonotype showed up many times. The gene calls are TRBV20-1 and TRBJ1-4, with 10 bases matching TRBD1. The V gene end was trimmed by 5 bases and the J gene end by 5 bases; junction bases not matched to a gene: 2. This CDR3 has 13 amino acids. Germline CDR1 reads DFQATT; CDR2 reads SNEGSKA (reference sequence). The CDR3 coding sequence is TGCAGTGCTCCGGGACAGGGGAATGAAAAACTGTTTTTT. Translation gives CSAPGQGNEKLFF.

This clonotype showed up many times. The chain recombines TRBV7-9 with TRBJ1-5; TRBD1 might be the D (6 bases). The germline V gene encodes CDR1 SEHNR and CDR2 FQNEAQ (reference sequence). Trimming left V 7 bases short and J 0 bases short, with 16 bases between. The CDR3 has 16 amino acids. In DNA form, the CDR3 reads TGTGCCAGCAATACAGGGCTTTGGGGTAGCAATCAGCCCCAGCATTTT. Translation gives CASNTGLWGSNQPQHF.

This clonotype was seen repeatedly, ten times or more. The chain has TRBV7-8 and TRBJ2-3; D remains unclear. Trimming removed 5 bases from V and 0 bases from J, with 12 bases in between. This CDR3 spans 15 amino acids. Germline CDR1 is SGHVS and CDR2 is FQNEAQ. CDR3 bases: TGTGCCAGCAGCCCTAGGGCACAGAGCACAGATACGCAGTATTTT. It is translated as CASSPRAQSTDTQYF.